A single sample gave rise to the 6 T cell receptor beta chains below, sequenced in a study of siplizumab effects on memory and regulatory T cells. Using immunoSEQ multiplex PCR, the repertoire was profiled, and TCRdb retains in-frame clones only, with some absent. This table holds roughly 100,000 clones, under 95% found once. The material sequenced was CD8+ T cells sorted from blood. Receptor source: a human donor in good health.

The chain carries TRBV6-4 and TRBJ2-1; tentatively, D is TRBD2 (6 bases). The CDR3 consists of 13 residues. The V gene lost 10 bases and the J gene lost 5 bases, with 15 bases spanning the gap. In germline, CDR1 is MRHNA, CDR2 SNTAGT. CDR3 sequence reads: CATRLGGNNEQFF. CDR3 DNA sequence: TGTGCCACCAGACTAGGCGGCAACAATGAGCAGTTCTTC.

V usage is TRBV11-3 and J usage is TRBJ2-5, with D maybe TRBD2 (6 bases). Germline V gene lookup returns CDR1 SGHNT and CDR2 YENEEA. V lost 0 bases and J 0 bases, leaving 11 bases between the germline ends. CDR3 size: 16 residues. The CDR3 nucleotides are TGTGCCAGCAGCTTAGAGCGGGCTAGCGACCAAGAGACCCAGTACTTC. This encodes CASSLERASDQETQYF.

This clone came up a few times. This chain uses TRBV7-9 with TRBJ2-7; D call uncertain. V lost 5 bases and J lost 3, with 5 bases in between. The CDR3 is made up of 11 amino acids. The V gene's germline CDR1 is SEHNR and CDR2 FQNEAQ (reference sequence). CDR3 protein: CASSPDYEQYF. The CDR3 DNA follows: TGTGCCAGCAGCCCAGACTACGAGCAGTACTTC.

The V call is TRBV30, the J call TRBJ1-1; tentatively, D is TRBD1 (5 bases). Trimming removed 1 base from V and 0 bases from J, with 15 bases in between. In germline, CDR1 is GTSNPN, CDR2 SVGIG (reference sequence). The CDR3 is made up of 16 amino acids. CDR3 loop: CAWSGGSGRLNTEAFF. In DNA, the CDR3 is TGTGCCTGGAGTGGGGGCTCAGGGCGCTTGAACACTGAAGCTTTCTTT.

The rearrangement links TRBV7-9 to TRBJ1-2, with D unresolved. Germline CDR1 SEHNR, CDR2 FQNEAQ (reference sequence). V dropped 1 base and J dropped 5 bases, with 5 bases sitting between them. CDR3 size: 12 residues. DNA of the CDR3: TGTGCCAGCAGCTTAGATCAGTATGGCTACACCTTC. Its protein is CASSLDQYGYTF.

This clone appeared a single time. The chain is built from TRBV4-1 and TRBJ2-3; D gene unclear. V was shortened by 0 bases and J by 2 bases, with 9 bases between the two germline ends. The germline CDR1 and CDR2 sequences are MGHRA and YSYEKL. The CDR3 sequence is 15 residues long. CDR3 residues: CASSQELPNTDTQYF. In DNA, the CDR3 is TGCGCCAGCAGCCAAGAACTACCTAACACAGATACGCAGTATTTT.